This passage covers 18 T cell receptor beta chains from one sample sequenced in a study of shared clonotypes between healthy human individuals. CD45RO negativity and positive selection for CCR7 defined naive CD8 cells, a population that excluded terminally differentiated effector memory CD45RA+ cells. Using immunoSEQ multiplex PCR, the repertoire was profiled, and TCRdb retains in-frame clones only, with some absent. The data contain approximately 2,000,000 clones, over 85% of them singletons. The sequencing input was naive CD8+ T cells from PBMCs. The receptors shown here come from a man between 18 and 35 years old in good health. Some clones in this sample may be carry-over from other donors' samples.

The chain has TRBV9 and TRBJ2-3; TRBD2 is a possible D gene (6 bases). The CDR3 has 16 residues. V was clipped by 3 bases and J by 0 bases, with 14 bases between them. In germline, CDR1 is SGDLS, CDR2 YYNGEE. CDR3 residues: CASSDNGGQSTDTQYF. The CDR3 coding sequence is TGTGCCAGCAGCGACAACGGGGGTCAGAGCACAGATACGCAGTATTTT. Supplemented by reference TRBV9 and TRBJ2-3, the full variable domain reads DSGVTQTPKHLITATGQRVTLRCSPRSGDLSVYWYQQSLDQGLQFLIQYYNGEERAKGNILERFSAQQFPDLHSELNLSSLELGDSALYFCASSDNGGQSTDTQYFGPGTRLTVL.

As for this clone: The sample holds other DNA sequences that translate to the same CDR3. The chain uses TRBV27 and TRBJ2-7; D gene unclear. Trimming cost V 0 bases and J 1 base, with 7 bases left between them. The CDR3 is 14 amino acids. In germline, CDR1 is MNHEY, CDR2 SMNVEV (reference sequence). The CDR3 spells CASSLSAGSYEQYF. The CDR3, as DNA: TGTGCCAGCAGTTTATCGGCTGGGTCCTACGAGCAGTACTTC.

The CDR3 here is CASSLYRVPHEQYF. The DNA of the CDR3 is TGTGCCAGCAGCTTGTACAGGGTTCCCCACGAGCAGTACTTC. The J gene is TRBJ2-7, the V gene TRBV5-5, with D possibly matching TRBD1 (6 bases). The CDR3 runs 14 residues. Trimming cost V 1 base and J 5 bases, with 13 bases left between them. From germline, CDR1 is SGHKS and CDR2 YYEKEE (reference sequence).

The J gene is TRBJ1-1, the V gene TRBV28; 7 nucleotides line up with TRBD1. CDR3 length: 16 residues. V shed 2 bases and J 1 base; nucleotides not matched to a gene: 7. The germline V gene encodes CDR1 MDHEN and CDR2 SYDVKM. The CDR3, as DNA: TGTGCCAGCAGTTTAAACTGGGGACAGCAGAACACTGAAGCTTTCTTT. Translation gives CASSLNWGQQNTEAFF.

V and J are TRBV9 and TRBJ1-2; maybe TRBD1 (5 bases). Per germline, CDR1 SGDLS and CDR2 YYNGEE. This CDR3 region has 15 residues. The V end lost 0 bases, the J end lost 4 bases, and 13 bases lay between the germline ends. CDR3 in amino acids: CASSVGGPGSYGYTF. The CDR3 region has the DNA TGTGCCAGCAGCGTAGGGGGCCCCGGGAGCTATGGCTACACCTTC.

The rearrangement joins TRBV4-1 to TRBJ2-1, with D unresolved. The CDR3 has 15 amino acids. The V end was cut by 0 bases, the J end by 2 bases, with 8 bases between. Per the germline V gene, CDR1 is MGHRA and CDR2 is YSYEKL. In nucleotides, the CDR3 is TGCGCCAGCAGCCAAGAGCGGATCACCTACAATGAGCAGTTCTTC. Its protein is CASSQERITYNEQFF.

The V and J genes are TRBV9 and TRBJ2-1; tentatively, D is TRBD2 (6 bases). V lost 0 bases and J 9 bases, leaving 10 bases between the germline ends. The CDR3 sequence is 13 residues long. Germline V CDR1 and CDR2: SGDLS, YYNGEE. The CDR3 spells CASSVASDAEQFF. The CDR3 DNA reads as TGTGCCAGCAGCGTAGCTAGCGACGCTGAGCAGTTCTTC.

This chain connects TRBV27 to TRBJ2-1; D may be TRBD1 (5 bases). The germline CDR1 and CDR2 sequences are MNHEY and SMNVEV (reference sequence). This CDR3 region has 17 residues. V was trimmed by 1 base and J by 10 bases, leaving 23 bases between them. The CDR3 region has the DNA TGTGCCAGCAGTTTATTCGTCGGGTCCGCCCGTAGGGGCGAGCAGTTCTTC. This encodes CASSLFVGSARRGEQFF.

The CDR3 reads CASTADRDSYEQYF. CDR3 nucleotides: TGTGCCAGTACAGCAGACCGGGACTCCTACGAGCAGTACTTC. The J gene is TRBJ2-7, the V gene TRBV19; tentatively, D is TRBD2 (5 bases). This CDR3 has 14 amino acids. Trimming removed 7 bases from V and 0 bases from J, with 13 bases in between. The germline CDR1 and CDR2 sequences are LNHDA and SQIVND (reference sequence).

V gene TRBV28 combines with J gene TRBJ1-1; no firm D call. The CDR3 length is 14 residues. Germline-derived CDR1 and CDR2 are MDHEN and SYDVKM. Trimming stripped 5 bases from V and 1 base from J, with 11 bases between. The CDR3 spells CASSPSDPNTEAFF. In nucleotides, the CDR3 is TGTGCCAGCAGTCCCAGCGATCCGAACACTGAAGCTTTCTTT.

The chain joins TRBV14 to TRBJ2-1; no clear D. CDR1 and CDR2 (germline): SGHDN, FVKESK. Trimming took 2 bases from V and 5 from J, leaving 7 bases between them. The CDR3 runs 13 residues. CDR3 protein: CASSQPGNNEQFF. In nucleotides, the CDR3 is TGTGCCAGCAGCCAACCCGGAAACAATGAGCAGTTCTTC.

This chain joins TRBV28 and TRBJ1-4; D unclear. This CDR3 is 15 amino acids long. V was trimmed by 5 bases and J by 2 bases, leaving 12 bases between them. Germline loops: CDR1 MDHEN, CDR2 SYDVKM. The CDR3 coding sequence is TGTGCCAGCAGTCCCGGGGTCCAGACTAATGAAAAACTGTTTTTT. Its translation is CASSPGVQTNEKLFF. The full variable domain, in which reference TRBV28 and TRBJ1-4 provide the parts outside the CDR3, is DVKVTQSSRYLVKRTGEKVFLECVQDMDHENMFWYRQDPGLGLRLIYFSYDVKMKEKGDIPEGYSVSREKKERFSLILESASTNQTSMYLCASSPGVQTNEKLFFGSGTQLSVL.

This clone was recorded a few times. J is TRBJ1-1 and V is TRBV7-3, with 7 bases that match TRBD1. The V segment lost 5 bases and the J segment 0 bases; nucleotides outside the gene matches: 3. There are 14 residues in the CDR3. Germline lookup yields CDR1 SGHTA and CDR2 FQGTGA. The CDR3 region is CASSATGLNTEAFF. In DNA, the CDR3 is TGTGCCAGCAGCGCGACAGGGCTGAACACTGAAGCTTTCTTT.

This chain joins TRBV11-2 and TRBJ1-2; a weak D match, TRBD1 (5 bases). Germline V CDR1 and CDR2: SGHAT, FQNNGV. V dropped 5 bases and J dropped 4 bases, with 17 bases sitting between them. This CDR3 is built from 15 residues. The CDR3: CASSHSGGVAYGYTF. CDR3 nucleotides: TGTGCCAGCAGCCATTCTGGAGGGGTCGCCTATGGCTACACCTTC.

The chain couples TRBV28 to TRBJ2-1; maybe TRBD1 (6 bases). The CDR3 spans 16 residues. The germline gives CDR1 MDHEN, CDR2 SYDVKM. V was shortened by 2 bases and J by 0 bases, with 11 bases between the two germline ends. CDR3 bases: TGTGCCAGCAGTTTAAGGGACATGAGCTCCTACAATGAGCAGTTCTTC. This codes for CASSLRDMSSYNEQFF.

V and J are TRBV6-1 and TRBJ2-7; possibly TRBD1 or TRBD2 for D (5 bases each). The germline CDR1 and CDR2 sequences are MNHNS and SASEGT. Trimming removed 11 bases from V and 6 bases from J, with 17 bases in between. The CDR3 loop spans 12 amino acids. The CDR3 is CAEAGRAGEQYF. In DNA, the CDR3 is TGTGCCGAGGCCGGCAGGGCGGGCGAGCAGTACTTC.

This chain connects TRBV7-9 to TRBJ2-5, with a weak D call TRBD2 (7 bases). Germline CDR1 reads SEHNR; CDR2 reads FQNEAQ (reference sequence). Trimming stripped 3 bases from V and 5 bases from J, with 22 bases between. The CDR3 extends over 17 amino acids. CDR3 coding DNA: TGTGCCAGCAGCTTCCCGCCGGGGGGCCAAACGGGGGAGACCCAGTACTTC. This codes for CASSFPPGGQTGETQYF.

This clone has only one observation. Other nucleotide sequences in the sample specify the same CDR3. The chain recombines TRBV7-3 with TRBJ2-7, with 8 bases fitting TRBD2. This CDR3 comprises 14 residues. With V trimmed by 3 bases and J by 1 base, 2 bases remained unmatched. CDR1 and CDR2 (germline): SGHTA, FQGTGA. In DNA, the CDR3 is TGTGCCAGCAGCTTCGCGGGAGGATCCTACGAGCAGTACTTC. It is translated as CASSFAGGSYEQYF.